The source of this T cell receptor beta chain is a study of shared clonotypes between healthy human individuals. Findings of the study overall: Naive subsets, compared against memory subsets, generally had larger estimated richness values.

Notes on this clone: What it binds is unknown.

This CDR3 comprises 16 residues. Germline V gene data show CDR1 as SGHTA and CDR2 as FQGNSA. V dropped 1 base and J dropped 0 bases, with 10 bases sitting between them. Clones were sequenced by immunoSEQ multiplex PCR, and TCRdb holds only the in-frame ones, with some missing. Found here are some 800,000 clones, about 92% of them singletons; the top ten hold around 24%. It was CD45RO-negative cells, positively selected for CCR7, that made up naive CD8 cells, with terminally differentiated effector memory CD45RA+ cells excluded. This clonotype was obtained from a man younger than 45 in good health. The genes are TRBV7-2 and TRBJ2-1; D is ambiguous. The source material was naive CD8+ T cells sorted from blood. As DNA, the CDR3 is TGTGCCAGCAGCTTAGGACGGACCAGCTCCTACAATGAGCAGTTCTTC. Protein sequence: CASSLGRTSSYNEQFF.